This is a list of T cell receptor beta chains from one sample in a study of beta chain features in type 1 diabetes. The method was immunoSEQ multiplex PCR; TCRdb's version includes in-frame clones alone and lacks a portion of them. Found here are 500,000 to 650,000 clones, around 12% of them singletons; the top ten hold approximately 0.11%. The sample consisted of naive CD4+ T cells from blood. These receptors all come from a man aged 25-45 years with type 1 diabetes. Each CDR3 is given with its conserved first and last residue. A D gene is named only where the DNA matches it firmly. Clone size is shown for a subset of rows, as once, few, many or a class of expanded clone.

>TRBV30|few|TRBJ1-2|TRBD1
TGTGCCTGGAGTGTGTTAGGGGACAGTGGCTACACCTTC
CAWSVLGDSGYTF
>TRBV4-2|.|TRBJ2-1|TRBD2
TGTGCCAGCAGCCTTCGGACTAGCGGTTTGAGCTCCTACAATGAGCAGTTCTTC
CASSLRTSGLSSYNEQFF
>TRBV14|few|TRBJ1-4|.
TGTGCCAGCAGCCAAAGTCCACACGCAACTAATGAAAAACTGTTTTTT
CASSQSPHATNEKLFF
>TRBV7-2|.|TRBJ1-5|.
TGTGCCAGCAGCTCGCTGCTAGAGCCCCAGCATTTT
CASSSLLEPQHF
>TRBV2|few|TRBJ2-6|TRBD1
TGTGCCAGCAGTCAGGGGGCGTCTGGGGCCAACGTCCTGACTTTC
CASSQGASGANVLTF
>TRBV7-9|few|TRBJ2-7|.
TGTGCCAGCAGCTTAGGGCTAGCGCATAGCTACGAGCAGTACTTC
CASSLGLAHSYEQYF
>TRBV5-1|.|TRBJ1-1|.
TGCGCCAGCAGCTTTGGGGGAACTGAAGCTTTCTTT
CASSFGGTEAFF
>TRBV4-1|.|TRBJ1-1|.
TGCGCCAGCAGCCAAGATCCAACCGGGACTAGAGCTTTCTTT
CASSQDPTGTRAFF
>TRBV2|.|TRBJ2-7|TRBD1
TGTGCCAGCAGTGAGAGAGGGGACAGCTCCTACGAGCAGTACTTC
CASSERGDSSYEQYF
>TRBV2|.|TRBJ2-6|.
TGTGCCAGCAGTGTCGATGGTGTTGCTGGGGCCAACGTCCTGACTTTC
CASSVDGVAGANVLTF
>TRBV11-3|.|TRBJ2-7|.
TGTGCCAGCAGCTTATCAGACGGCGCCTACGAGCAGTACTTC
CASSLSDGAYEQYF
>TRBV12-5|few|TRBJ2-5|.
TGTGCTAGTGGTTTGAACCCGGCAGGGGTGGAGACCCAGTACTTC
CASGLNPAGVETQYF
>TRBV5-1|.|TRBJ2-5|.
TGCGCCAGCAGCTTGCGATGGGGTGAGACCCAGTACTTC
CASSLRWGETQYF
>TRBV15|.|TRBJ2-2|TRBD1
TGTGCCACCAGCAGATTTATCCCACAGGGGTCGGAGGTCGGGGAGCTGTTTTTT
CATSRFIPQGSEVGELFF
>TRBV2|.|TRBJ1-1|.
TGTGCCAGCATACTAGAGACGGGGAGGACGGAAGCTTTCTTT
CASILETGRTEAFF
>TRBV10-3|few|TRBJ1-1|.
TGTGCCATCAGTGCGGAACAAGTGAACACTGAAGCTTTCTTT
CAISAEQVNTEAFF
>TRBV5-4|.|TRBJ2-3|.
TGTGCCAGCAGCCTGATGAGCGCAGATACGCAGTATTTT
CASSLMSADTQYF
>TRBV7-2|few|TRBJ2-1|.
TGTGCCAGCAGCCCCAAGGAAATGTCCTACAATGAGCAGTTCTTC
CASSPKEMSYNEQFF
>TRBV4-2|.|TRBJ2-4|.
TGTGCCAGCAGCCAAGAGAGAGGGGCAACCAAAAACATTCAGTACTTC
CASSQERGATKNIQYF
>TRBV6-5|.|TRBJ2-6|.
TGTGCCAGCAGTTACTCGATTGACTCTGGGGCCAACGTCCTGACTTTC
CASSYSIDSGANVLTF
>TRBV6-5|.|TRBJ1-2|.
TGTGCCAGCAGTTACTCCAGTGGGAGGTCCTATGGCTACACCTTC
CASSYSSGRSYGYTF
>TRBV5-1|few|TRBJ2-1|.
TGCGCCAGCGGCAGTGACAGGTTCGCTCGGAATGAGCAGTTCTTC
CASGSDRFARNEQFF
>TRBV9|few|TRBJ2-1|.
TGTGCCAGCAGCGTAGGCATGAGGAATGAGCAGTTCTTC
CASSVGMRNEQFF
>TRBV28|.|TRBJ2-2|.
TGTGCCAGCCAGGGCCCGGGCACCGGGGAGCTGTTTTTT
CASQGPGTGELFF
>TRBV14|.|TRBJ2-1|.
TGTGCCAGCAGCCAATGGGGTGAGCAGTTCTTC
CASSQWGEQFF
>TRBV7-7|few|TRBJ2-2|TRBD2
TGTGCTAGCACCCGCCATCCGGGAGGGAACACCGGGGAGCTGTTTTTT
CASTRHPGGNTGELFF
>TRBV7-2|few|TRBJ2-1|TRBD1
TGTGCCAGCAGCTTAGTGGGACAGGGCTACAATGAGCAGTTCTTC
CASSLVGQGYNEQFF
>TRBV6-5|.|TRBJ1-5|.
TGTGCCAGCAGAGATTACGCAGGGAGCAATCAGCCCCAGCATTTT
CASRDYAGSNQPQHF
>TRBV7-8|.|TRBJ2-3|.
TGTGCCAGCAGCCCCAGCTACACAGATACGCAGTATTTT
CASSPSYTDTQYF
>TRBV5-1|.|TRBJ2-5|.
TGCGCCAGCAGCCCCGGACAGTTGGAGACCCAGTACTTC
CASSPGQLETQYF
>TRBV30|.|TRBJ2-3|.
TGTGCCTGGGGGACGTGGGGATCTAGCACAGATACGCAGTATTTT
CAWGTWGSSTDTQYF
>TRBV6-1|few|TRBJ1-2|.
TGTGCCAGCAGGACAGATGGTCATGGCTACACCTTC
CASRTDGHGYTF
>TRBV30|few|TRBJ2-1|TRBD1
TGTGCCTGGAATGAGGGACAGACCTACAATGAGCAGTTCTTC
CAWNEGQTYNEQFF
>TRBV6-1|.|TRBJ2-7|TRBD1
TGTGCCAGCAGTGAGGGGATTCCGGGACAGGCATTCGGGGTCGAGCAGTACTTC
CASSEGIPGQAFGVEQYF
>TRBV6-5|.|TRBJ2-5|.
TGTGCCAGCAATGAAATGGGGGGGACCCAGTACTTC
CASNEMGGTQYF
>TRBV7-2|.|TRBJ2-7|.
TGTGCCAGCAGCTTATCGGCCACTGAAGGGTACGAGCAGTACTTC
CASSLSATEGYEQYF
>TRBV29-1|few|TRBJ2-2|TRBD1
TGCAGCGCTTCCCCGGACAGGCCGAACACCGGGGAGCTGTTTTTT
CSASPDRPNTGELFF
>TRBV27|few|TRBJ2-1|.
TGTGCCAGCAAGGAGGGTTACTCCTACAATGAGCAGTTCTTC
CASKEGYSYNEQFF
>TRBV14|.|TRBJ2-2|TRBD2
TGTGCCAGCAGCCCCACTAGCGGGGGGCGGTTCACCGGGGAGCTGTTTTTT
CASSPTSGGRFTGELFF
>TRBV29-1|few|TRBJ1-1|.
TGCAGCGCCAGGGTTCATGAGAACACTGAAGCTTTCTTT
CSARVHENTEAFF
>TRBV4-3|few|TRBJ2-5|.
TGCGCCAGCAGCCAAGGCGCAAACGTGGTGTGGGAGACCCAGTACTTC
CASSQGANVVWETQYF
>TRBV5-1|many|TRBJ2-5|.
TGCGCCCCGGTGCGAAACAGGCATAAAGAGACCCAGTACTTC
CAPVRNRHKETQYF
>TRBV13|few|TRBJ1-2|TRBD1
TGTGCCAGCAGCTCACAGGGGTATGGCTACACCTTC
CASSSQGYGYTF